This T cell receptor (beta chain) was retrieved from a study of cytomegalovirus exposure and HLA in healthy donors. With regard to this clone: The antigen is undetermined.

Study results and caveats: The study had only CMV serostatus as immune exposure information. Presence/absence comparisons presumed near-even sequencing depth among donors. Most TCR sequences were seen very rarely across donors, but some public TCRs occurred in many. Later on, analysis showed that most CMV-associated TCR beta chains appeared to be HLA-restricted.

Germline V CDR1 and CDR2: MDHEN, SYDVKM. Trimming stripped 7 bases from V and 1 base from J, with 11 bases between. The CDR3 runs 14 residues. PCR used 60 Vbeta primers and 13 Jbeta primers. Measured with immunoSEQ multiplex PCR; TCRdb has only the in-frame clones, and not every one. Its table records about 87,000 clones. This chain links TRBV28 with TRBJ1-5; a possible D gene is TRBD1 (6 bases). The sequence was collected from a man aged 50-59 years in good health and CMV-seropositive. Sequencing was performed on PBMCs. The CDR3 region is CASTPTGSNQPQHF. The CDR3 DNA reads TGTGCCAGCACCCCGACAGGCAGCAATCAGCCCCAGCATTTT.